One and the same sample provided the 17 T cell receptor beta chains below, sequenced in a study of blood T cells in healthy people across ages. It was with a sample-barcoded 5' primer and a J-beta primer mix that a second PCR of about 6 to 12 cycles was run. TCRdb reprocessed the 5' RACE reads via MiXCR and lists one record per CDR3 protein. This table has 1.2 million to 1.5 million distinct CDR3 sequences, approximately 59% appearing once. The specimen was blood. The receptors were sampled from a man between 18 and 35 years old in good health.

The CDR3 DNA reads as TGTGCCAGCAGAATAATGCCGGGAGTGAACACAGATACGCAGTATTTT. Translation gives CASRIMPGVNTDTQYF. J is TRBJ2-3 and V is TRBV6-6, with D possibly matching TRBD2 (6 bases). This CDR3 is 16 amino acids long. The germline V gene has CDR1 MNHNY and CDR2 SVGAGI (reference sequence). V gave up 6 bases and J gave up 2 bases, with 18 bases separating them.

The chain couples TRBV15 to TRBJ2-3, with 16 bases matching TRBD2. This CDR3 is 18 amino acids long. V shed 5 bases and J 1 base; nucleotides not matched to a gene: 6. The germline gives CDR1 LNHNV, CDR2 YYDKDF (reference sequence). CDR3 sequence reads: CATSLGTSGGAGTDTQYF. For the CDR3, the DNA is TGTGCCACCAGCCTAGGGACTAGCGGGGGGGCCGGCACAGATACGCAGTATTTT.

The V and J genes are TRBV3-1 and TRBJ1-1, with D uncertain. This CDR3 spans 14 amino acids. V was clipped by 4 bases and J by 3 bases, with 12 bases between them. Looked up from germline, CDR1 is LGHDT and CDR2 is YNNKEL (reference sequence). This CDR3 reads CASSPLTTDTEAFF. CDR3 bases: TGTGCCAGCAGCCCCCTCACCACCGACACTGAAGCTTTCTTT.

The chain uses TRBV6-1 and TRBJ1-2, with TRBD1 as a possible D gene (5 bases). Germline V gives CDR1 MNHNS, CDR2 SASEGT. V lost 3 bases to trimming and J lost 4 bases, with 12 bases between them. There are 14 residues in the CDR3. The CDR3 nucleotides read TGTGCCAGCAGTGACAGGCGGGGGGGCTATGGCTACACCTTC. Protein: CASSDRRGGYGYTF.

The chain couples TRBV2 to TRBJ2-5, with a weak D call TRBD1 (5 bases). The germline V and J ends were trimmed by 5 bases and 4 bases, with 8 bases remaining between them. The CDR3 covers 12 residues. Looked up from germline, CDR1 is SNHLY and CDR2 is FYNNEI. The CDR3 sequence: CASSSGAETQYF. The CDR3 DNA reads TGTGCCAGCAGTAGTGGGGCAGAGACCCAGTACTTC.

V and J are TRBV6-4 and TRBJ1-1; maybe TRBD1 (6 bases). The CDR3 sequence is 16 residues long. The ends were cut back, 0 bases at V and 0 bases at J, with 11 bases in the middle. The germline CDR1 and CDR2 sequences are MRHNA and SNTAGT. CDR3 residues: CASSDSRGRMNTEAFF. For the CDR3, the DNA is TGTGCCAGCAGTGACTCGAGGGGGAGAATGAACACTGAAGCTTTCTTT.

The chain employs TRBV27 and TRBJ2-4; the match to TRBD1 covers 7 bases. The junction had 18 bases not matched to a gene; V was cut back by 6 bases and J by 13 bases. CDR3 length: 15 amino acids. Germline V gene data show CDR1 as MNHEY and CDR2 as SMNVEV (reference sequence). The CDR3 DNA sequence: TGTGCCAGCAGACTAGGGACAGATAGTTTAGATGAGCAGTACTTC. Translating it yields CASRLGTDSLDEQYF.

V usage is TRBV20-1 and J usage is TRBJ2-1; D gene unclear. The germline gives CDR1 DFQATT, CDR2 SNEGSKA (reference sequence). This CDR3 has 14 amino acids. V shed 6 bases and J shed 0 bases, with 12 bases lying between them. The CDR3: CSARAVGSYNEQFF. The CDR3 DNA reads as TGCAGTGCGCGCGCGGTAGGCTCCTACAATGAGCAGTTCTTC.

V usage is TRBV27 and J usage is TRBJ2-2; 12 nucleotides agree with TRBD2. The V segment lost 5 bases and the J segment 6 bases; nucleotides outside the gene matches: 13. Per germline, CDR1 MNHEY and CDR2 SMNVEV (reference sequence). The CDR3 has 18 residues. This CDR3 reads CASSPQGLAGISSGELFF. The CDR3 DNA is TGTGCCAGCAGTCCCCAAGGACTAGCGGGAATTTCGTCCGGGGAGCTGTTTTTT.

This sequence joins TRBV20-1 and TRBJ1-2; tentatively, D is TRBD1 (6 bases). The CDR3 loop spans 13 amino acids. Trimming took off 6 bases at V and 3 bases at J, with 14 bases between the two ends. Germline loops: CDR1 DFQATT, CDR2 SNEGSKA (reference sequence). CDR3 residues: CSAGHREDYGYTF. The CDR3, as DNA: TGCAGTGCAGGGCACAGGGAGGACTATGGCTACACCTTC.

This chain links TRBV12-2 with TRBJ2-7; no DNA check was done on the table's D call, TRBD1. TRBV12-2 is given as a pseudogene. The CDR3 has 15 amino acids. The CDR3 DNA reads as TGTGCAAGTCGCTTAGCTCCGACAGGGAGGGACGAGCAGTACTTC. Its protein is CASRLAPTGRDEQYF.

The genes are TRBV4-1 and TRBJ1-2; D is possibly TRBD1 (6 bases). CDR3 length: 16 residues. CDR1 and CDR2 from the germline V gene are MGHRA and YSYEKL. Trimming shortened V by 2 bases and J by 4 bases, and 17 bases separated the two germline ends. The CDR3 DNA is TGCGCCAGCAGCCAAACTGGACATTTAGGGGGCTATGGCTACACCTTC. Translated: CASSQTGHLGGYGYTF.

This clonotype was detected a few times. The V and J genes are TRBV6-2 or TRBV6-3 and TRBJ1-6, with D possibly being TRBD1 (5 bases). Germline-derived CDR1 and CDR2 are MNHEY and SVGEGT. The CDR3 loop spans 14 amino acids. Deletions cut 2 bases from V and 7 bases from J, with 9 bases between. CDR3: CASSYRGRNSPLHF. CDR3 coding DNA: TGTGCCAGCAGTTACAGGGGAAGGAATTCACCCCTCCACTTT.

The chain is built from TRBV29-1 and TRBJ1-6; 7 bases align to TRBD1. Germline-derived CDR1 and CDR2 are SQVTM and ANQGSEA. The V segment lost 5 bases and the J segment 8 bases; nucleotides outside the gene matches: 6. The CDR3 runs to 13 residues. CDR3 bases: TGCAGCGTTCGGACAGGCGGGGATTCACCCCTCCACTTT. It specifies CSVRTGGDSPLHF.

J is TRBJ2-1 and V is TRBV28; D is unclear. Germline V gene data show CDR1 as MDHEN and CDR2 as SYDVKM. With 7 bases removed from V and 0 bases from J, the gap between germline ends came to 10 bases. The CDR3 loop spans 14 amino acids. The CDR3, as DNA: TGTGCCAGCATGGTGTACGGCTCCTACAATGAGCAGTTCTTC. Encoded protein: CASMVYGSYNEQFF.

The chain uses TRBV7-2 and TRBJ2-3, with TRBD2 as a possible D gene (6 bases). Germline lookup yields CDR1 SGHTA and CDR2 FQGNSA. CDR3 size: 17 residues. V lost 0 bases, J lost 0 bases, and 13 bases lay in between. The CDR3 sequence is CASSLASLAPSTDTQYF. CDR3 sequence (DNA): TGTGCCAGCAGCTTAGCCTCCCTAGCGCCTAGCACAGATACGCAGTATTTT.

The CDR3 region is CASSLGSGYYGYTF. The DNA for the CDR3 is TGTGCCAGCAGCTTAGGTTCAGGGTACTATGGCTACACCTTC. The chain combines TRBV11-2 with TRBJ1-2, with D perhaps TRBD1 (5 bases). Germline-derived CDR1 and CDR2 are SGHAT and FQNNGV. CDR3 length: 14 residues. V was clipped by 1 base and J by 3 bases, with 9 bases between them.